This T cell receptor (beta chain) was captured by sequencing in a study of blood T cell repertoires in COVID-19. The overall study: The origin of the acute and convalescent COVID-19 samples was the United States, Italy and Spain. T cells, B-cell-depleted T cells, or PBMCs supplied cDNA or gDNA.

This CDR3 contains 13 residues. V shed 2 bases and J shed 7 bases, with 13 bases lying between them. CDR1 is SGHDT and CDR2 is YYEEEE in the germline V gene. Participant age was roughly 18 to 89 years, and participants resided in roughly 24 US areas. Profiling relied on immunoSEQ multiplex PCR, and the TCRdb table lists in-frame clones only, not all of them. The sample includes 70,000 to 90,000 clones, 80% to 90% of them seen just once. The sequencing input was PBMCs or T cells enriched from blood (not recorded which). V is TRBV5-6 and J is TRBJ2-7; possible D gene TRBD2, 6 bases. The receptor's source is a woman in her fifties or sixties with acute COVID-19. The CDR3 loop is CASSFMAGREQYF. Written as DNA, the CDR3 is TGTGCCAGCAGCTTTATGGCGGGACGGGAGCAGTACTTC.